This entry describes one T cell receptor delta chain. What it binds is unknown. This likely came from a read error, as a far larger clone is one base away. The sample carries other DNA sequences with the same CDR3. TCRdb re-processed the multiplex PCR reads using CATT. The sample has 75,000 to 95,000 delta-chain clones, 0.75% to 1% seen once; the top ten hold just under 10%. Germline assignment: CDR1 TSWWSYY and CDR2 QGS. The CDR3 contains 20 residues. Vgamma9/Vdelta2+ and Vdelta2-negative gammadelta T cells were flow-sorted from PBMC for bulk sequencing. The data stem from a study of γδ T cells in repeated Plasmodium falciparum infection. In the study overall: Donors were malaria-exposed Malian children or age- and gender-matched Australian children. Overall study findings and caveats: Repeated controlled infections reportedly drove waves of new clonotype selection in Vdelta2-negative, mostly Vdelta1+, gammadelta repertoires.

This TCR was recovered from a pool of human donors (malaria-infected and uninfected, not separated). J is TRDJ1 and V is TRDV1; possible D gene TRDD3, 5 bases. No J gene was available from TCRdb, and it was assigned here by a germline match of the DNA. Material for sequencing was gamma-delta T cells from blood. The CDR3 coding sequence is TGTGCCCTTGGGGAACCCCACCTATTTATCTCGCATGCGTACACCGATAAACTCATCTTT. Translating it yields CALGEPHLFISHAYTDKLIF.